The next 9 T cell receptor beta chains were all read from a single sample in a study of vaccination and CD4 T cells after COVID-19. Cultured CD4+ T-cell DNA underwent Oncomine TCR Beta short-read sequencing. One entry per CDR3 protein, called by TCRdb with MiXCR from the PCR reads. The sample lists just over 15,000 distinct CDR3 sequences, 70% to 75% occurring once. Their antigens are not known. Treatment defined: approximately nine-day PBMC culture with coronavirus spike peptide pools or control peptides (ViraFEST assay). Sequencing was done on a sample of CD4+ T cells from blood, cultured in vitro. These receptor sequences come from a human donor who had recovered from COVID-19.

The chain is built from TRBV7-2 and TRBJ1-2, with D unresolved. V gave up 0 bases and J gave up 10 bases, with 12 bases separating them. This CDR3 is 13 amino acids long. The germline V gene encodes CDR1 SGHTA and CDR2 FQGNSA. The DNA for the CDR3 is TGTGCCAGCAGCTTAGCTGGCCTGCCCCCCTACACCTTC. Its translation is CASSLAGLPPYTF.

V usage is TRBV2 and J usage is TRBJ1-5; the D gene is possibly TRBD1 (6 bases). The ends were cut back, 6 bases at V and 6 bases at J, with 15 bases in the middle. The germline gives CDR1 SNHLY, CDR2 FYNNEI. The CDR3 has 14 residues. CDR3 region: CASSLQQGSQPQHF. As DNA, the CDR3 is TGTGCCAGCAGCCTACAACAGGGATCTCAGCCCCAGCATTTT.

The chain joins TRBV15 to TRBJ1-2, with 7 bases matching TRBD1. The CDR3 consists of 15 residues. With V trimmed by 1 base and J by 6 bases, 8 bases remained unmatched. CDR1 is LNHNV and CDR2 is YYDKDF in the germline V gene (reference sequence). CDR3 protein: CATSRVPGGVDGYTF. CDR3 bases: TGTGCCACCAGCAGAGTACCAGGGGGTGTGGATGGCTACACCTTC.

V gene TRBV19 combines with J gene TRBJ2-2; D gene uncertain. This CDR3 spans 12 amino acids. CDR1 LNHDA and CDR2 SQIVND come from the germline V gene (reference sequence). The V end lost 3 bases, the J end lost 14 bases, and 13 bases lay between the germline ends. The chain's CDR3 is CASSIDGWRLFF. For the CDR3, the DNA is TGTGCCAGTAGTATCGACGGCTGGAGACTGTTTTTT.

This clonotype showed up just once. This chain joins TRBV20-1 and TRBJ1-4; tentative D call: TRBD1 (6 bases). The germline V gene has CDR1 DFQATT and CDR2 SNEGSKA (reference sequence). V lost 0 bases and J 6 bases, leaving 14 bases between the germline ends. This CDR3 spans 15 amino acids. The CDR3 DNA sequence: TGCAGTGCTAGAGATAGGGGGAGAAGGGATGAAAAACTGTTTTTT. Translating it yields CSARDRGRRDEKLFF.

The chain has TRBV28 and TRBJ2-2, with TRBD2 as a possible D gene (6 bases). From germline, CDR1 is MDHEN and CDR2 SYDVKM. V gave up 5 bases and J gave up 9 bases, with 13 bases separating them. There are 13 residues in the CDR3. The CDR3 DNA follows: TGTGCCAGCAGTCGCGGGGCTATCCGGGAGCTGTTTTTT. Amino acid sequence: CASSRGAIRELFF.

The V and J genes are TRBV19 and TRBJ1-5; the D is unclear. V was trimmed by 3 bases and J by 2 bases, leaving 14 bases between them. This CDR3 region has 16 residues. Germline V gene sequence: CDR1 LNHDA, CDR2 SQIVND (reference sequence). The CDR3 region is CASSIFGFGGNQPQHF. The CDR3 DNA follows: TGTGCCAGTAGTATTTTCGGGTTCGGTGGCAATCAGCCCCAGCATTTT.

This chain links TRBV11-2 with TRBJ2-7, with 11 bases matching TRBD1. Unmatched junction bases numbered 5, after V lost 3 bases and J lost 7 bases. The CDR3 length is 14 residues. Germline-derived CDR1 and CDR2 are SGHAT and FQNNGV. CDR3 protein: CASSFVGTGGEQYF. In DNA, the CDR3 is TGTGCCAGCAGCTTCGTTGGGACAGGGGGGGAGCAGTACTTC.

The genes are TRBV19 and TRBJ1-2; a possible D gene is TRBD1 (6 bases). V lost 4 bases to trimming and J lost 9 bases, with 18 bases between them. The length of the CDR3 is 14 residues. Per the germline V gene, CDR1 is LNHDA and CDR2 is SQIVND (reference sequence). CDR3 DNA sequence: TGTGCCAGTAGTACCCCTCCCCACAGGGATAGCTACACCTTC. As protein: CASSTPPHRDSYTF.